Described below is a single T cell receptor (beta chain) sequence and its context. This sample was included in a study of blood T cell repertoires in COVID-19. Overall study context: The United States, Italy and Spain were the sources of the acute and convalescent COVID-19 samples. The analysed material was cDNA or gDNA that came from T cells, B-cell-depleted T cells, or PBMCs.

Unmatched junction bases numbered 11, after V lost 4 bases and J lost 3 bases. Germline CDR1 reads MGHDK; CDR2 reads SYGVNS. This CDR3 region has 16 residues. In the authors' methods: Estimation of nucleated cell counts relied on the amplification of reference gene primers. Only in-frame clones appear in the TCRdb table, and some are missing; sequencing was by immunoSEQ multiplex PCR. For V, J and clone size, that table is used; D and trimming come from the DNA. This table holds roughly 330,000 clones, around 82% found once. Sequencing was done on a sample of peripheral blood. This receptor was taken from a woman in her fifties or sixties with acute or convalescent COVID-19. This chain joins TRBV25-1 and TRBJ1-2, with 7 bases identical to TRBD1. CDR3 coding DNA: TGTGCCAGCAGTGGGAGAAGGGGGCTCGTAGACTATGGCTACACCTTC. Protein: CASSGRRGLVDYGYTF.